The T cell receptor beta chain described here comes from a study of regulatory T cells in long-lasting Graves disease. The overall study: Patients newly diagnosed with Graves' had been on antithyroid drugs for under 3 months. Overall study findings and caveats: For persistent Graves' patients, TCR diversity was lower than for newly diagnosed ones.

TCR beta libraries were built with iRepertoire HTBI primers and Arm-PCR of CDR3 regions. One entry per CDR3 protein results from TCRdb running MiXCR on the multiplex PCR reads. The sample has around 420,000 distinct CDR3 sequences, roughly a sixth seen once. This CDR3 comprises 17 residues. CDR1 is MDHEN and CDR2 is SYDVKM in the germline V gene. The V gene lost 6 bases and the J gene lost 2 bases, with 21 bases spanning the gap. The time point here: newly diagnosed GD, antithyroid drugs for less than 3 months. Scientists built the TCR library using RNA that was extracted from PBMCs. Patients came through an endocrinology department, and that department was in Xi'an, China. Collection of peripheral blood (around 10 milliliters) was done using EDTA tubes. Concerning this clonotype: Its antigen is unknown.

The receptor was derived from a female donor with Graves disease. The starting material was peripheral blood mononuclear cells (PBMCs), obtained at new diagnosis, from a patient treated with antithyroid drugs. The V call is TRBV28, the J call TRBJ2-3, with D tentatively TRBD2 (5 bases). The chain's CDR3 is CASSPRVKRIPTDTQYF. DNA of the CDR3: TGTGCCAGCAGCCCCCGCGTAAAGCGGATTCCCACAGATACGCAGTATTTT.